One and the same sample provided the 30 T cell receptor beta chains below, sequenced in a study of T cell changes during pregnancy in multiple sclerosis. This table comes from immunoSEQ multiplex PCR, and its TCRdb copy is limited to in-frame clones, with some not included. The sample lists fewer than 90,000 clones, around 94% occurring once. The sample in question was peripheral blood, obtained after pregnancy. The receptors originated from a female donor in good health, enrolled as a control in a pregnancy study.

The table lists this clone with a count of one. This chain uses TRBV19 with TRBJ1-1; unclear D gene. The length of the CDR3 is 14 residues. The V end was cut by 3 bases, the J end by 5 bases, with 13 bases between. Looked up from germline, CDR1 is LNHDA and CDR2 is SQIVND (reference sequence). The CDR3 DNA reads TGTGCCAGTAGTATTAAAAGAGCGGTGACTGAAGCTTTCTTT. Protein sequence: CASSIKRAVTEAFF.

The V call is TRBV9, the J call TRBJ2-3, with TRBD1 matching 10 bases. The CDR3 consists of 17 residues. CDR1 is SGDLS and CDR2 is YYNGEE in the germline V gene. V lost 3 bases to trimming and J lost 0 bases; unmatched junction nucleotides: 7. The CDR3 region has the DNA TGTGCCAGCAGCGGCGAGGGACAGGGGACGAGCACAGATACGCAGTATTTT. Protein: CASSGEGQGTSTDTQYF.

The rearrangement joins TRBV27 to TRBJ1-5; 12 positions agree with TRBD1. This CDR3 contains 17 residues. J lost 1 base, V lost 3 bases, and 4 bases had no gene match. The germline gives CDR1 MNHEY, CDR2 SMNVEV (reference sequence). The CDR3, as DNA: TGTGCCAGCAGTTTGGGGACAGGGGGCGCCAGCAATCAGCCCCAGCATTTT. Translated, it gives CASSLGTGGASNQPQHF.

This clone was seen a single time. V is TRBV5-1 and J is TRBJ2-1; 11 nucleotides align to TRBD1. Unmatched junction bases numbered 9, after V lost 3 bases and J lost 7 bases. Per the germline V gene, CDR1 is SGHRS and CDR2 is YFSETQ. This CDR3 is built from 16 residues. This chain's CDR3 is CASSSRTGGLGNEQFF. The DNA for the CDR3 is TGCGCCAGCAGCTCGCGGACAGGGGGCTTGGGAAATGAGCAGTTCTTC.

The V call is TRBV5-1, the J call TRBJ2-1, with D possibly being TRBD1 (6 bases). This CDR3 has 15 amino acids. V was trimmed by 4 bases and J by 3 bases, leaving 14 bases between them. CDR1 and CDR2 (germline): SGHRS, YFSETQ. The CDR3: CASSPRDKIYNEQFF. The CDR3 DNA follows: TGCGCCAGCAGCCCCCGGGACAAAATCTACAATGAGCAGTTCTTC.

The chain links TRBV9 to TRBJ2-3, with TRBD1 matching 7 bases. Germline CDR1 reads SGDLS; CDR2 reads YYNGEE. J gave up 1 base and V 1 base, and 6 bases lay outside the gene matches. This CDR3 spans 16 amino acids. The CDR3 spells CASSVQGGIGTDTQYF. The CDR3 region has the DNA TGTGCCAGCAGCGTACAAGGGGGCATCGGCACAGATACGCAGTATTTT.

J is TRBJ2-3 and V is TRBV11-2; TRBD1 matches at 9 bases. Germline V CDR1 and CDR2: SGHAT, FQNNGV. CDR3 length: 15 amino acids. J lost 3 bases, V lost 5 bases, and 6 bases had no gene match. The CDR3 reads CASSPRDRETDTQYF. Written as DNA, the CDR3 is TGTGCCAGCAGCCCCCGGGACAGGGAAACAGATACGCAGTATTTT.

This chain joins TRBV27 and TRBJ2-1, with D perhaps TRBD2 (6 bases). Trimming left V 3 bases short and J 5 bases short, with 11 bases between. The germline CDR1 and CDR2 sequences are MNHEY and SMNVEV (reference sequence). The CDR3 has 14 amino acids. The CDR3 here is CASSFSLANNEQFF. The CDR3 bases are TGTGCCAGCAGTTTTTCGCTAGCGAACAATGAGCAGTTCTTC.

The V and J genes are TRBV5-4 and TRBJ2-2; TRBD1 matches at 7 bases. Germline values: CDR1 SGHNT, CDR2 YYREEE (reference sequence). Trimming cost V 1 base and J 7 bases; bases outside gene matches: 7. The CDR3 has 15 amino acids. CDR3 residues: CASSLPDRRGGELFF. DNA for the CDR3: TGTGCCAGCAGCTTGCCGGACAGGCGAGGCGGGGAGCTGTTTTTT.

This chain connects TRBV7-9 to TRBJ1-4, with D perhaps TRBD1 (5 bases). This CDR3 is 16 amino acids long. V lost 1 base and J lost 5, with 14 bases in between. Germline CDR1 and CDR2: SEHNR and FQNEAQ (reference sequence). In nucleotides, the CDR3 is TGTGCCAGCAGCTTAGGATGGCCAGGGAAAAATGAAAAACTGTTTTTT. It is translated as CASSLGWPGKNEKLFF. The full variable domain, with the rest looked up from reference TRBV7-9 and TRBJ1-4, is DTGVSQNPRHKITKRGQNVTFRCDPISEHNRLYWYRQTLGQGPEFLTYFQNEAQLEKSRLLSDRFSAERPKGSFSTLEIQRTEQGDSAMYLCASSLGWPGKNEKLFFGSGTQLSVL.

As for this clone: This same CDR3 is encoded by further DNA sequences in the sample. V gene TRBV19 combines with J gene TRBJ1-5; 7 positions agree with TRBD1. This CDR3 is 13 amino acids long. Germline values: CDR1 LNHDA, CDR2 SQIVND (reference sequence). The trim removed 4 bases at V and 4 bases at J, leaving 1 base unmatched. The CDR3: CASSRDRNQPQHF. The CDR3 bases are TGTGCCAGTAGTAGGGACAGAAATCAGCCCCAGCATTTT.

This chain connects TRBV4-1 to TRBJ2-5, with TRBD1 as a possible D gene (6 bases). The CDR3 is made up of 15 amino acids. V was clipped by 4 bases and J by 1 base, with 13 bases between them. Germline V CDR1 and CDR2: MGHRA, YSYEKL. The CDR3 is CASSRGGRTQETQYF. CDR3 DNA: TGCGCCAGCAGCCGAGGGGGACGGACCCAAGAGACCCAGTACTTC.

CDR3 nucleotides: TGTGCCACCAGCAGAGTAACCGGGGAGCTGTTTTTT. Protein product: CATSRVTGELFF. V is TRBV15 and J is TRBJ2-2; no clear D gene. Germline V gene data show CDR1 as LNHNV and CDR2 as YYDKDF (reference sequence). The CDR3 loop spans 12 amino acids. Trimming cost V 1 base and J 5 bases, with 2 bases left between them.

The rearrangement joins TRBV2 to TRBJ2-5; a possible D gene is TRBD1 (6 bases). CDR1 is SNHLY, CDR2 FYNNEI, per germline. The V end was cut by 6 bases, the J end by 0 bases, with 20 bases between. There are 17 residues in the CDR3. The CDR3 sequence is CASSTISGTPYQETQYF. Here the CDR3 DNA reads TGTGCCAGCAGCACAATCTCCGGGACACCTTACCAAGAGACCCAGTACTTC.

The V gene is TRBV5-1, the J gene TRBJ2-5; D ambiguous. Germline V CDR1 and CDR2: SGHRS, YFSETQ. Trimming pared 0 bases from V and 2 bases from J, leaving 11 bases between. The CDR3 runs to 15 residues. The CDR3 protein is CASSLVSAAQETQYF. The DNA of the CDR3 is TGCGCCAGCAGCTTGGTAAGCGCAGCGCAAGAGACCCAGTACTTC.

V is TRBV19 and J is TRBJ2-2, with 8 bases fitting TRBD1. Germline values: CDR1 LNHDA, CDR2 SQIVND (reference sequence). V trimming: 6 bases; J trimming: 4 bases; junction bases outside the gene matches: 4. The CDR3 extends over 14 amino acids. Here the CDR3 reads CASRQTGATGELFF. CDR3 bases: TGTGCCAGTAGGCAGACAGGGGCCACCGGGGAGCTGTTTTTT.

This chain joins TRBV28 and TRBJ2-5, with 11 bases that match TRBD2. CDR1 is MDHEN and CDR2 is SYDVKM in the germline V gene. This CDR3 spans 14 amino acids. The junction had 5 bases not matched to a gene; V was cut back by 6 bases and J by 5 bases. CDR3 bases: TGTGCCAGCAGACTAGCGGGAGCCTCCGAGACCCAGTACTTC. Translating it yields CASRLAGASETQYF. The whole variable domain, filled in from reference TRBV28 and TRBJ2-5, reads DVKVTQSSRYLVKRTGEKVFLECVQDMDHENMFWYRQDPGLGLRLIYFSYDVKMKEKGDIPEGYSVSREKKERFSLILESASTNQTSMYLCASRLAGASETQYFGPGTRLLVL.

This clone was observed once. The chain employs TRBV6-1 and TRBJ1-1; no clear D. Germline V gene data show CDR1 as MNHNS and CDR2 as SASEGT. This CDR3 spans 15 amino acids. Deletions cut 2 bases from V and 0 bases from J, with 10 bases between. In DNA form, the CDR3 reads TGTGCCAGCAGTGAATTTTATCGGGTGAACACTGAAGCTTTCTTT. This encodes CASSEFYRVNTEAFF.

The V gene is TRBV2, the J gene TRBJ2-2, with D unclear. CDR3 length: 13 residues. Germline CDR1 reads SNHLY; CDR2 reads FYNNEI. Trimming took off 6 bases at V and 0 bases at J, with 5 bases between the two ends. As DNA, the CDR3 is TGTGCCAGCAGGGTAGCGAACACCGGGGAGCTGTTTTTT. Protein product: CASRVANTGELFF.

The chain employs TRBV11-2 and TRBJ1-2; D might be TRBD1 (5 bases). CDR3 length equals 14 residues. Germline V gives CDR1 SGHAT, CDR2 FQNNGV. Trimming removed 1 base from V and 3 bases from J, with 9 bases in between. In DNA, the CDR3 is TGTGCCAGCAGCTTAGGGGGGGAGTACTATGGCTACACCTTC. It specifies CASSLGGEYYGYTF. Full variable domain (rest looked up from reference TRBV11-2 and TRBJ1-2): EAGVAQSPRYKIIEKRQSVAFWCNPISGHATLYWYQQILGQGPKLLIQFQNNGVVDDSQLPKDRFSAERLKGVDSTLKIQPAKLEDSAVYLCASSLGGEYYGYTFGSGTRLTVV.

On this clone: The identical CDR3 is also encoded by other nucleotide sequences in the sample. This chain joins TRBV6-5 and TRBJ1-1, with 8 bases identical to TRBD1. The V gene's germline CDR1 is MNHEY and CDR2 SVGAGI. This CDR3 region has 13 residues. After removal of 9 bases from V and 1 base from J, the junction contained 4 bases not matched to a gene. The CDR3 here is CASSRGQNTEAFF. CDR3 DNA: TGTGCCAGTTCCAGGGGGCAGAACACTGAAGCTTTCTTT.

The V gene is TRBV7-2, the J gene TRBJ1-2; D uncertain. V was clipped by 6 bases and J by 3 bases, with 17 bases between them. This CDR3 spans 15 amino acids. The germline V gene encodes CDR1 SGHTA and CDR2 FQGNSA. The CDR3 here is CASSIYSNTDYGYTF. DNA of the CDR3: TGTGCCAGCAGTATATACAGCAACACCGACTATGGCTACACCTTC.

This clone was detected a few times. The rearrangement links TRBV14 to TRBJ1-1; D unresolved. V gave up 1 base and J gave up 7 bases, with 10 bases separating them. Germline V gene data show CDR1 as SGHDN and CDR2 as FVKESK. This CDR3 contains 13 residues. CDR3 coding DNA: TGTGCCAGCAGCCAAGCCCTCTACAGTGAAGCTTTCTTT. Translation: CASSQALYSEAFF. The full variable domain, rest sourced from reference TRBV14 and TRBJ1-1, is EAGVTQFPSHSVIEKGQTVTLRCDPISGHDNLYWYRRVMGKEIKFLLHFVKESKQDESGMPNNRFLAERTGGTYSTLKVQPAELEDSGVYFCASSQALYSEAFFGQGTRLTVV.

The genes are TRBV18 and TRBJ2-3; 9 nucleotides align to TRBD1. There are 15 residues in the CDR3. In germline, CDR1 is KGHSH, CDR2 LQKENI. With 5 bases clipped from V and 8 bases from J, the junction kept 11 bases outside the gene matches. In nucleotides, the CDR3 is TGTGCCAGCTCATCAGGACAGGGGAAAGTGGGTACGCAGTATTTT. Translating it yields CASSSGQGKVGTQYF.

This rearrangement joins TRBV4-1 to TRBJ2-3, with TRBD2 matching over 7 bases. This CDR3 comprises 17 residues. Per the germline V gene, CDR1 is MGHRA and CDR2 is YSYEKL. V gave up 4 bases and J gave up 0 bases; unmatched junction bases: 10. This chain's CDR3 is CASSPTLDGRSTDTQYF. DNA for the CDR3: TGCGCCAGCAGCCCTACCCTCGACGGGAGGAGCACAGATACGCAGTATTTT.

V gene TRBV9 combines with J gene TRBJ2-1; 8 bases agree with TRBD2. CDR1 and CDR2 (germline): SGDLS, YYNGEE. J was trimmed by 2 bases and V by 9 bases; bases with no gene match: 7. CDR3 size: 14 residues. CDR3 in DNA: TGTGCCACAGGAAGCGGGAGCGCCTACAATGAGCAGTTCTTC. Translation: CATGSGSAYNEQFF.

The gene calls are TRBV5-4 and TRBJ1-1, with a possible D match to TRBD1 (5 bases). The V end lost 1 base, the J end lost 2 bases, and 12 bases lay between the germline ends. The CDR3 has 15 residues. Germline V lookup: CDR1 SGHNT, CDR2 YYREEE (reference sequence). The DNA for the CDR3 is TGTGCCAGCAGCTTGAAGGGGTCGATCAACACTGAAGCTTTCTTT. Its protein product is CASSLKGSINTEAFF.

V and J are TRBV2 and TRBJ1-2; D perhaps matches TRBD1 (5 bases). The ends were cut back, 6 bases at V and 4 bases at J, with 12 bases in the middle. CDR3 size: 13 residues. Germline values: CDR1 SNHLY, CDR2 FYNNEI. The CDR3 DNA is TGTGCCAGCAGGACAGAAGATAGCTATGGCTACACCTTC. As protein: CASRTEDSYGYTF. The full variable domain, rest sourced from reference TRBV2 and TRBJ1-2, is EPEVTQTPSHQVTQMGQEVILRCVPISNHLYFYWYRQILGQKVEFLVSFYNNEISEKSEIFDDQFSVERPDGSNFTLKIRSTKLEDSAMYFCASRTEDSYGYTFGSGTRLTVV.

The rearrangement joins TRBV19 to TRBJ1-1, with 7 bases lining up with TRBD1. CDR1 and CDR2 from the germline V gene are LNHDA and SQIVND (reference sequence). The ends lost 3 bases at V and 1 base at J; junction bases unmatched: 2. CDR3 length: 14 residues. CDR3 region: CASSIRQGNTEAFF. CDR3 nucleotide sequence: TGTGCCAGTAGTATCCGACAGGGGAACACTGAAGCTTTCTTT.

The chain uses TRBV4-2 and TRBJ1-1; the D gene is possibly TRBD1 (5 bases). The length of the CDR3 is 15 residues. CDR1 LGHNA and CDR2 YNFKEQ come from the germline V gene. The V end lost 3 bases, the J end lost 5 bases, and 16 bases lay between the germline ends. As DNA, the CDR3 is TGTGCCAGCAGCCAGATTTTGTCAGGGAATACTGAAGCTTTCTTT. It translates to CASSQILSGNTEAFF.